A selection of T cell receptor beta chains follows, all from one sample in a study of shared clonotypes between healthy human individuals. Assay: immunoSEQ multiplex PCR; the TCRdb copy retains only in-frame clones and omits some. The sample lists millions of clones; about 95% were seen once. What was sequenced was naive CD8+ T cells sorted from blood. The source is a man aged 18 to 29 in good health. Each CDR3 is given with its conserved first and last residue. D genes are given only for firm matches. Clone size is shown for a subset of rows, as once, few, many or a class of expanded clone.

size: .; J: TRBJ2-1; V: TRBV29-1; D: .; DNA: TGCAGCGTTGTCGGTGATGAGCAGTTCTTC; CDR3: CSVVGDEQFF
size: .; J: TRBJ2-3; V: TRBV9; D: .; DNA: TGTGCCAGCAGCGAGGACTTATTCCTCAGCACAGATACGCAGTATTTT; CDR3: CASSEDLFLSTDTQYF
size: .; J: TRBJ2-2; V: TRBV27; D: .; DNA: TGTGCCAGCAGTCCGGGAGCCACCGGGGAGCTGTTTTTT; CDR3: CASSPGATGELFF
size: .; J: TRBJ2-5; V: TRBV28; D: TRBD1; DNA: TGTGCCAGCACCCCGACAGGGGGCGATGAGACCCAGTACTTC; CDR3: CASTPTGGDETQYF
size: .; J: TRBJ2-7; V: TRBV4-3; D: TRBD2; DNA: TGCGCCAGCAGCCAAGATTTAGCGGGGGGGTCATACGAGCAGTACTTC; CDR3: CASSQDLAGGSYEQYF
size: .; J: TRBJ2-1; V: TRBV19; D: TRBD2; DNA: TGTGCCAGTAGTAACGAAATAGCGGGACCACTAGGTGAGCAGTTCTTC; CDR3: CASSNEIAGPLGEQFF
size: .; J: TRBJ2-1; V: TRBV28; D: TRBD1; DNA: TGTGCCAGCAGTTCTGGACAGGGGGTGGTTGAATCCTACAATGAGCAGTTCTTC; CDR3: CASSSGQGVVESYNEQFF
size: .; J: TRBJ1-5; V: TRBV15; D: .; DNA: TGTGCCACCAGCAGAGATAGACGCAGCAATCAGCCCCAGCATTTT; CDR3: CATSRDRRSNQPQHF
size: .; J: TRBJ2-7; V: TRBV2; D: .; DNA: TGTGCCAGCATTCCGGGACCGACCTACGAGCAGTACTTC; CDR3: CASIPGPTYEQYF
size: .; J: TRBJ1-6; V: TRBV27; D: .; DNA: TGTGCCAGCAGTTTAGAACGGACCATTAATTCACCCCTCCACTTT; CDR3: CASSLERTINSPLHF
size: .; J: TRBJ1-1; V: TRBV6-6; D: .; DNA: TGTGCCAGCAGTCCGCGGACACTTGAAGCTTTCTTT; CDR3: CASSPRTLEAFF
size: .; J: TRBJ1-2; V: TRBV15; D: .; DNA: TGTGCCACCAGCTCTCCCATGCGTTCCTCCGGCTACACCTTC; CDR3: CATSSPMRSSGYTF
size: .; J: TRBJ1-1; V: TRBV10-2; D: .; DNA: TGCGCCAGCAGTGAGGGACCGAACACTGAAGCTTTCTTT; CDR3: CASSEGPNTEAFF
size: .; J: TRBJ1-4; V: TRBV28; D: .; DNA: TGTGCCACCCTCTCTTGGGACCTTTTAGCTGAAAAACTGTTTTTT; CDR3: CATLSWDLLAEKLFF
size: .; J: TRBJ1-1; V: TRBV6-1; D: .; DNA: TGTGCCAGCAGTGAAGGCGGGCAGGGATGG; CDR3: CASSEGGQGW
size: .; J: TRBJ1-1; V: TRBV27; D: .; DNA: TGTGCCAGCAGCACCGGGGGGTACACTGAAGCTTTCTTT; CDR3: CASSTGGYTEAFF
size: .; J: TRBJ1-5; V: TRBV2; D: TRBD1; DNA: TGTGCCAGCAGTGGCAGACAGGGGCCGGCGTATCAGCCCCAGCATTTT; CDR3: CASSGRQGPAYQPQHF
size: .; J: TRBJ2-1; V: TRBV9; D: TRBD2; DNA: TGTGCCAGCAGCGTAGCAGGTAGCGGGGGACTCTACAATGAGCAGTTCTTC; CDR3: CASSVAGSGGLYNEQFF
size: .; J: TRBJ2-5; V: TRBV4-3; D: TRBD2; DNA: TGCGCCAGCAGCCAAGTAGTGTCGCTAGCGGGAGGGCCGTGGCAAGAGACCCAGTACTTC; CDR3: CASSQVVSLAGGPWQETQYF
size: .; J: TRBJ1-2; V: TRBV4-1; D: TRBD1; DNA: TGCGCCAGCAGCCACGGGCCGGGACAGAGTTTC; CDR3: CASSHGPGQSF
size: .; J: TRBJ1-4; V: TRBV29-1; D: .; DNA: TGCAGCGCCCAGGATAATGAAAAACTGTTTTTT; CDR3: CSAQDNEKLFF
size: .; J: TRBJ1-6; V: TRBV27; D: .; DNA: TGTGCCAGCAGTTTGGTGGCTAGCTCCTATAATTCACCCCTCCACTTT; CDR3: CASSLVASSYNSPLHF
size: once; J: TRBJ2-7; V: TRBV27; D: TRBD1; DNA: TGTGCCAGCGGCAACCGACAGGGGGCTGATTGGGAGCAGTACTTC; CDR3: CASGNRQGADWEQYF
size: few; J: TRBJ2-6; V: TRBV4-1; D: .; DNA: TGCGCCAGCAGCCAAGTACTCGAGCCTATTCCGGGACGCTGGGGGGCCAACGTCCTGACTTTC; CDR3: CASSQVLEPIPGRWGANVLTF
size: .; J: TRBJ2-2; V: TRBV27; D: .; DNA: TGTGCCAGCATGCATGGGGGGAGCACCGGGGAGCTGTTTTTT; CDR3: CASMHGGSTGELFF
size: .; J: TRBJ2-7; V: TRBV19; D: .; DNA: TGTGCCAGTTCCGGGACGGGCGCCTACGAGCAGTACTTC; CDR3: CASSGTGAYEQYF
size: .; J: TRBJ2-2; V: TRBV5-6; D: .; DNA: TGTGCCAGCAGCCCCGGCGATAACACCGGGGAGCTGTTTTTT; CDR3: CASSPGDNTGELFF
size: .; J: TRBJ1-1; V: TRBV27; D: .; DNA: TGTGCCAGCAGTTTCGCGGGGGACACTGAAGCTTTCTTT; CDR3: CASSFAGDTEAFF
size: .; J: TRBJ1-4; V: TRBV19; D: TRBD1; DNA: TGTGCCAGTAGCCGGGACAGCCGTGAAAAACTGTTTTTT; CDR3: CASSRDSREKLFF
size: once; J: TRBJ2-7; V: TRBV2; D: TRBD2; DNA: TGTGCCAGCAGGGCGTCTAGCGGTGTTACCTACGAGCAGTACTTC; CDR3: CASRASSGVTYEQYF
size: .; J: TRBJ2-1; V: TRBV10-3; D: .; DNA: TGTGCCATCAGGGACAATGAGCAGTTCTTC; CDR3: CAIRDNEQFF
size: .; J: TRBJ2-7; V: TRBV7-2; D: TRBD2; DNA: TGTGCCAGCAGCGAAGGCCCTAGCGGGCGCCACGAGCAGTACTTC; CDR3: CASSEGPSGRHEQYF
size: .; J: TRBJ2-7; V: TRBV4-1; D: TRBD2; DNA: TGCGCCAGCAGCCAACGGTCCGGGGAGGGAAGCTCCTACGAGCAGTACTTC; CDR3: CASSQRSGEGSSYEQYF
size: .; J: TRBJ2-1; V: TRBV11-2; D: .; DNA: TGTGCCAGCAGCTCAGGTAGTGAGCAGTTCTTC; CDR3: CASSSGSEQFF
size: .; J: TRBJ1-1; V: TRBV6-5; D: .; DNA: TGTGCCAGCAGCCCCGGAGGGTACACTGAAGCTTTCTTT; CDR3: CASSPGGYTEAFF
size: once; J: TRBJ2-2; V: TRBV30; D: .; DNA: TGTGCCTGGGAGACAGGCGGCGGGGAGCTGTTTTTT; CDR3: CAWETGGGELFF
size: .; J: TRBJ2-3; V: TRBV30; D: .; DNA: TGTGCCTGTGGTAGAGGGAACAGGGAGCCAAATACGCAGTATTTT; CDR3: CACGRGNREPNTQYF
size: once; J: TRBJ2-7; V: TRBV6-1; D: .; DNA: TGTGCCTCCAGGACGGGGATTTACGAGCAGTACTTC; CDR3: CASRTGIYEQYF
size: .; J: TRBJ2-4; V: TRBV6-1; D: .; DNA: TGTGCCAGCAGTGAATCGGAGAGCTGGGGACCAAACATTCAGTACTTC; CDR3: CASSESESWGPNIQYF
size: .; J: TRBJ1-5; V: TRBV6-9; D: TRBD1; DNA: TGTGCCAGCAGTCGACCGGACAGGCTCTGTCAGCCCCAGCATTTT; CDR3: CASSRPDRLCQPQHF
size: .; J: TRBJ1-1; V: TRBV25-1; D: .; DNA: TGTGCCAGCAGTGAATCTCAGGATGTGAACACTGAAGCTTTCTTT; CDR3: CASSESQDVNTEAFF
size: .; J: TRBJ2-2; V: TRBV19; D: TRBD1; DNA: TGTGCCAGTAGTATATTCCGGGACAGCGTCACCGGGGAGCTGTTTTTT; CDR3: CASSIFRDSVTGELFF
size: .; J: TRBJ2-3; V: TRBV4-1; D: TRBD2; DNA: TGCGCCAGCAGCCCGCGGGCGGGAGGGCGCACAGATACGCAGTATTTT; CDR3: CASSPRAGGRTDTQYF
size: .; J: TRBJ1-5; V: TRBV7-8; D: .; DNA: TGTGCCAGCAGCTTAGCGTTGACAGGTAGCAATCAGCCCCAGCATTTT; CDR3: CASSLALTGSNQPQHF
size: .; J: TRBJ2-7; V: TRBV28; D: .; DNA: TGTGCCAGCAGTTTCCCTGATGGCCAGGAGCAGTACTTC; CDR3: CASSFPDGQEQYF